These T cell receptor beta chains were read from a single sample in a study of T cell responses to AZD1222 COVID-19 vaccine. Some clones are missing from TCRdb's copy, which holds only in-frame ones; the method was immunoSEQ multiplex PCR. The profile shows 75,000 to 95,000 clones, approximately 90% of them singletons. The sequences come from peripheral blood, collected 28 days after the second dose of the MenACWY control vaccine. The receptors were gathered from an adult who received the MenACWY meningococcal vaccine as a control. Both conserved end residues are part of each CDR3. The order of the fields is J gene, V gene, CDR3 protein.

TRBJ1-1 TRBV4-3 CASSQAFVANTEAFF
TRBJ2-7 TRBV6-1 CASSEALLRAGYEQYF
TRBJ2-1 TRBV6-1 CASSEDVRLNEQFF
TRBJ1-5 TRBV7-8 CASSLTGGPQHF
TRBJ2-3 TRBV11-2 CASSLGADTQYF
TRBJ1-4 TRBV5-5 CASSSVGNEKLFF
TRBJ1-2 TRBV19 CASSISANYGYTF
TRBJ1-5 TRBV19 CASRDWDQPQHF
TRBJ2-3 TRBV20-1 CSARGPDTQYF
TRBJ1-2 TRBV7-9 CASSLGTGEAYGYTF
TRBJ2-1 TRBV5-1 CASSSGTTTYNEQFF
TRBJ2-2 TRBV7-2 CASSTRQGFGELFF
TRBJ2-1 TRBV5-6 CASSLRGITYNEQFF
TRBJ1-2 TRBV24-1 CATSDRVRGHGYTF
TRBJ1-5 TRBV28 CASSLVELNQPQHF
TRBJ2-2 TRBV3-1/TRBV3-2 CASSQDLAINTGELFF
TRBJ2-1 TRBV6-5 CASSPSTDKHNEQFF
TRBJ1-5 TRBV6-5 CAAEKDNQPQHF
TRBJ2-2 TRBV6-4 CASSRDSLAGAGTGELFF
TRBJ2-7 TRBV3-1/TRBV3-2 CASSRLSRVYEQYF
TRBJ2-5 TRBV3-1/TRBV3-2 CASRPSGAQETQYF
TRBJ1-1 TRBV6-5 CASSPGRGDTEAFF
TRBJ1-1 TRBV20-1 CSARFRGEAFF
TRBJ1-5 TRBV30 CAWSVRGGSNQPQHF
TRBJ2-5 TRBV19 CASCRGGGEETQYF
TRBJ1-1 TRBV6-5 CASGRETTEAFF
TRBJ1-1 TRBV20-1 CSAFSNTEAFF
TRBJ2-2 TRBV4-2 CASSQDLTRQGGNTGELFF
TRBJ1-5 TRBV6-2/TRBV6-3 CASSRTDRWGNQPQHF
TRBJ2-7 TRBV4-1 CASSQETGTTYEQYF
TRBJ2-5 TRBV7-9 CASSLTGTTQETQYF
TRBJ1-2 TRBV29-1 CSVAYRDGYTF
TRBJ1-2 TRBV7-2 CASSSPDGRTGYTF
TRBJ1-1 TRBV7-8 CASSLAPDSEAFF
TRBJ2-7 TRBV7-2 CASSFGQSLAYEQYF
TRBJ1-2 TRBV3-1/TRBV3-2 CASSQDWARTGIYTF
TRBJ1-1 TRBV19 CASSDGANTEAFF
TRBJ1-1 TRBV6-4 CASSEQSGTEAFF
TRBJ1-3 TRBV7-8 CASSLFPTSGNTIYF
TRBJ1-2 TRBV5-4 CASSIDGGLGGYTF
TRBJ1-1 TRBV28 CASSTRVPEAFF
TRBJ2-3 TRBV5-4 CASSRSGQGLDTQYF
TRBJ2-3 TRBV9 CASSVGASEAADTQYF
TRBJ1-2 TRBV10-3 CAITRALNYGYTF
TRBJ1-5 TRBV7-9 CASSLEMGYGNQPQHF
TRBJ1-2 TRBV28 CASSFQGAHGYTF
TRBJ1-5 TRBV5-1 CASSPGQNQPQHF
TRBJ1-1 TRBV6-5 CASSYSGGGGTEAFF
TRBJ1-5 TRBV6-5 CASSETGGSNQPQHF
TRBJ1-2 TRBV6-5 CASSYSQGYGYTF